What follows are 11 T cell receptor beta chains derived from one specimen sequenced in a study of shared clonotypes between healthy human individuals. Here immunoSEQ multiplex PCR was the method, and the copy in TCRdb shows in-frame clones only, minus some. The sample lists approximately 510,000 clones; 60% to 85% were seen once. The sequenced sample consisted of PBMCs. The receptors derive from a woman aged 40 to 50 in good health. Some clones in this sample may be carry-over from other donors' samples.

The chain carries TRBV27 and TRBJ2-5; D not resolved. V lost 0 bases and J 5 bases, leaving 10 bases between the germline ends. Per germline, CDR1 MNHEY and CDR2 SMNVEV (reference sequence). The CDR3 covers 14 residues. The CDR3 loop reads CASSLSRPWETQYF. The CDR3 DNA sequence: TGTGCCAGCAGTTTATCCCGACCGTGGGAGACCCAGTACTTC.

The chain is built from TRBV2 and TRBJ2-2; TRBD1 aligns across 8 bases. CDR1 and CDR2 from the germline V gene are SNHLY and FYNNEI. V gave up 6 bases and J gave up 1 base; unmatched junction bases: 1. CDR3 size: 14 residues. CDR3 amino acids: CASRGTGNTGELFF. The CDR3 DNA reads TGTGCCAGCAGGGGGACAGGGAACACCGGGGAGCTGTTTTTT. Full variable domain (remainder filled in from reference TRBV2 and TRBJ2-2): EPEVTQTPSHQVTQMGQEVILRCVPISNHLYFYWYRQILGQKVEFLVSFYNNEISEKSEIFDDQFSVERPDGSNFTLKIRSTKLEDSAMYFCASRGTGNTGELFFGEGSRLTVL.

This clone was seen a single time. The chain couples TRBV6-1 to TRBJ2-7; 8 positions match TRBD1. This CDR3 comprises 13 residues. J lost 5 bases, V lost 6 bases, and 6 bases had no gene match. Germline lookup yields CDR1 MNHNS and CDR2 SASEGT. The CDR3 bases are TGTGCCAGCAGGATGGACAGGGCCCACGAGCAGTACTTC. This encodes CASRMDRAHEQYF.

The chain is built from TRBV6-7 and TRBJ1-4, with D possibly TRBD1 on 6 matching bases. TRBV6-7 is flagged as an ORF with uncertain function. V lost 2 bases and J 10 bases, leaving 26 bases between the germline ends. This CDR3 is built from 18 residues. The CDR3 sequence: CASSYRGENEVQRGKLFF. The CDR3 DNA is TGTGCCAGCAGTTACAGGGGGGAAAATGAAGTCCAGCGTGGAAAACTGTTTTTT.

The CDR3 is CASTPGSYEPQHF. DNA of the CDR3: TGTGCCAGTACCCCCGGCAGCTATGAGCCCCAGCATTTT. The chain recombines TRBV19 with TRBJ1-5; D not resolved. V was pared by 7 bases and J by 8 bases, with 15 bases between. The CDR3 runs to 13 residues. Germline CDR1 LNHDA, CDR2 SQIVND (reference sequence).

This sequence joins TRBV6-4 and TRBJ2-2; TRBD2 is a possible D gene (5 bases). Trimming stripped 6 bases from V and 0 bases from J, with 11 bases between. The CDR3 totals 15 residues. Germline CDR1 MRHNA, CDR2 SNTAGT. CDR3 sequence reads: CASSPSTSNTGELFF. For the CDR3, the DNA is TGTGCCAGCAGCCCTAGCACCTCGAACACCGGGGAGCTGTTTTTT.

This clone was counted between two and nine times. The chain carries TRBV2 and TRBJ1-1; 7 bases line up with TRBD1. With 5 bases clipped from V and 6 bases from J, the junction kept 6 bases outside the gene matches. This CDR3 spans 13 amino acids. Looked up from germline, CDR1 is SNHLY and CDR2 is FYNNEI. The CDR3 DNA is TGTGCCAGCAGTAGCAGGGGGGGGCCTGAAGCTTTCTTT. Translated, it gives CASSSRGGPEAFF.

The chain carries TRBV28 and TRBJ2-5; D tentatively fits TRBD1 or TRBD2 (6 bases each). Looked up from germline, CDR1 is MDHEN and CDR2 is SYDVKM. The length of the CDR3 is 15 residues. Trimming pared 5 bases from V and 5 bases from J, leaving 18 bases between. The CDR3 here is CASSPPGQGRETQYF. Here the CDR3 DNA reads TGTGCCAGCAGTCCCCCCGGGCAGGGGAGGGAGACCCAGTACTTC. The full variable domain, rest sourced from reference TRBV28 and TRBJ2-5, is DVKVTQSSRYLVKRTGEKVFLECVQDMDHENMFWYRQDPGLGLRLIYFSYDVKMKEKGDIPEGYSVSREKKERFSLILESASTNQTSMYLCASSPPGQGRETQYFGPGTRLLVL.

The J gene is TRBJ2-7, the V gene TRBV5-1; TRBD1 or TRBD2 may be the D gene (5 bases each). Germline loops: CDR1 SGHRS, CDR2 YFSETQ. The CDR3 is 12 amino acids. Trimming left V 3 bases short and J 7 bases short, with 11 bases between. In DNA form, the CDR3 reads TGCGCCAGCAGCTCTTATGAGGGGGAGCAGTACTTC. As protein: CASSSYEGEQYF.

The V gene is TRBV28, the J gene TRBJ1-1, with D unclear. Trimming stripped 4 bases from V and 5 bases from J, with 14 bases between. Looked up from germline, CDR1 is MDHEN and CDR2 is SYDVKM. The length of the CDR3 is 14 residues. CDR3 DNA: TGTGCCAGCAGTTCACTAGGAGTTAGGACTGAAGCTTTCTTT. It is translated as CASSSLGVRTEAFF.

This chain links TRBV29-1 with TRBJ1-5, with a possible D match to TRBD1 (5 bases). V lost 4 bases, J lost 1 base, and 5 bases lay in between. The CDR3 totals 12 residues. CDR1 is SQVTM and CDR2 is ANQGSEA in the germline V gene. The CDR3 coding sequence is TGCAGCGTTGCAGGGAGCAATCAGCCCCAGCATTTT. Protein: CSVAGSNQPQHF.